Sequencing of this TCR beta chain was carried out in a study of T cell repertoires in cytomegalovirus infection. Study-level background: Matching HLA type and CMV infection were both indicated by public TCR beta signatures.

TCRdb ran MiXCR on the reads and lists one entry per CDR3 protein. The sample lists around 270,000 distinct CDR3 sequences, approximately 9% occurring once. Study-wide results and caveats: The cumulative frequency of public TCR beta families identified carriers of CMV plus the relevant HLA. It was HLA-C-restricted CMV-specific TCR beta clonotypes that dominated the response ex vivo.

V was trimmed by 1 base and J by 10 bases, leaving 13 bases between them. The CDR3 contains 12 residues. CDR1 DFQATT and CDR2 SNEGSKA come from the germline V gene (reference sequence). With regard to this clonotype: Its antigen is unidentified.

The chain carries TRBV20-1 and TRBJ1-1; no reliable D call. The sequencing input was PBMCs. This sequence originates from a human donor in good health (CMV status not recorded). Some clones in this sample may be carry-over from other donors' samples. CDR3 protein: CSARGLGSGAFF. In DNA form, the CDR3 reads TGCAGTGCTAGAGGTCTAGGGTCGGGAGCTTTCTTT.